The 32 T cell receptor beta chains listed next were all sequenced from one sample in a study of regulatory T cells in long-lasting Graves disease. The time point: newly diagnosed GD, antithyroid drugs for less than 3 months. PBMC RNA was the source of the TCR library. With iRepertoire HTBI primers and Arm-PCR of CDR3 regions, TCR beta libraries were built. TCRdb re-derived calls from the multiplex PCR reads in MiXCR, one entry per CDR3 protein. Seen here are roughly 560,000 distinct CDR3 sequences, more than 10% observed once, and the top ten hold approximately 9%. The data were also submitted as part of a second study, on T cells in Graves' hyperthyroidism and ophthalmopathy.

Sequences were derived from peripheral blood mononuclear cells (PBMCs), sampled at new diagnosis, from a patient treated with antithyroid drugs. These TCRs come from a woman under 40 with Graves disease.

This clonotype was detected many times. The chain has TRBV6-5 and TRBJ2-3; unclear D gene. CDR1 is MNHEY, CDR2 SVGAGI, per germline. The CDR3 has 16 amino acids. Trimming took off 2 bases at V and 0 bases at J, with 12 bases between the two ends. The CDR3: CASSYHVHSSTDTQYF. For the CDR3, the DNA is TGTGCCAGCAGTTACCACGTCCACAGCAGCACAGATACGCAGTATTTT.

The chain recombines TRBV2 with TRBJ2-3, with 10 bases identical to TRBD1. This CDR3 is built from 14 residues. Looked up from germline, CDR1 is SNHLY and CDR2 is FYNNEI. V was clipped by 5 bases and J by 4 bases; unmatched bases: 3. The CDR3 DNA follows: TGTGCCAGCAGTAGGGACAGGGGCTCAGATACGCAGTATTTT. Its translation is CASSRDRGSDTQYF. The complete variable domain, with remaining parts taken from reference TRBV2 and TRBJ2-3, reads EPEVTQTPSHQVTQMGQEVILRCVPISNHLYFYWYRQILGQKVEFLVSFYNNEISEKSEIFDDQFSVERPDGSNFTLKIRSTKLEDSAMYFCASSRDRGSDTQYFGPGTRLTVL.

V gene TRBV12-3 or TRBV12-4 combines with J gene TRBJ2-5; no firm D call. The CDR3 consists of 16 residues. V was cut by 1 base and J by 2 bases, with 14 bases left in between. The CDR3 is CASSLGIRQAQETQYF. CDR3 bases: TGTGCCAGCAGTTTAGGGATCCGGCAGGCGCAAGAGACCCAGTACTTC.

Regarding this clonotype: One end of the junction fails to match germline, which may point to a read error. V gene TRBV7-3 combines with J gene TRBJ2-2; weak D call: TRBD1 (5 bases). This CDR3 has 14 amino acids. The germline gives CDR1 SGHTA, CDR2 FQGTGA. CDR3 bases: TGTACCAGCAGCCCTGACAGTTACACCGGGGAGCTGTTTTTT. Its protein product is CTSSPDSYTGELFF.

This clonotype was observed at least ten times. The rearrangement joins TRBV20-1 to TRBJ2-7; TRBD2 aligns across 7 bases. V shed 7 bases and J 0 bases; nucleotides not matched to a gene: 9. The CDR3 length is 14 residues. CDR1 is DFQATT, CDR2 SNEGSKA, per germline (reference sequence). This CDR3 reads CSVLFGGSSYEQYF. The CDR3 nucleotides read TGCAGTGTCCTATTTGGCGGGAGCTCCTACGAGCAGTACTTC.

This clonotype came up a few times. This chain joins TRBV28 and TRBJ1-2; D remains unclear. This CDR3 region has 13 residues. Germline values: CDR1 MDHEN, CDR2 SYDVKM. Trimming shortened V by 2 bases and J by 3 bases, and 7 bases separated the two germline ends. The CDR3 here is CASSLQDYYGYTF. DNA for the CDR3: TGTGCCAGCAGTTTACAGGACTACTATGGCTACACCTTC.

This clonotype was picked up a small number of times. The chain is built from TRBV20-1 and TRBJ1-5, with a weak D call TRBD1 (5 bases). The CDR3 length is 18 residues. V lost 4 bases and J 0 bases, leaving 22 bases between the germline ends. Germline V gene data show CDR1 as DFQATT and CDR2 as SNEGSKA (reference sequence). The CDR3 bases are TGCAGTGCTAAAAAGCCAGGTCCAGGGAAATTTAGCAATCAGCCCCAGCATTTT. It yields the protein CSAKKPGPGKFSNQPQHF.

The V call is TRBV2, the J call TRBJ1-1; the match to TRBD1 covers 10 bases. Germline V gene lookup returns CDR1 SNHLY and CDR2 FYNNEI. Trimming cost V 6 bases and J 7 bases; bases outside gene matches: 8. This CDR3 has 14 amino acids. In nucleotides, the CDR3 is TGTGCCAGCAGGGAAAGGGACAGGGGCGATGAAGCTTTCTTT. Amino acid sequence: CASRERDRGDEAFF.

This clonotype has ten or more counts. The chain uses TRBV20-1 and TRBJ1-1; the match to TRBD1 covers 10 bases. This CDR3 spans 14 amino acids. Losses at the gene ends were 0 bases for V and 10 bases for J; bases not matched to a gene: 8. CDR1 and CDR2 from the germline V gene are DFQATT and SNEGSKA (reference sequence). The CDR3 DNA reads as TGCAGTGCTAGAGACTCGGGACAGGGGAGGAGAGCTTTCTTT. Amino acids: CSARDSGQGRRAFF.

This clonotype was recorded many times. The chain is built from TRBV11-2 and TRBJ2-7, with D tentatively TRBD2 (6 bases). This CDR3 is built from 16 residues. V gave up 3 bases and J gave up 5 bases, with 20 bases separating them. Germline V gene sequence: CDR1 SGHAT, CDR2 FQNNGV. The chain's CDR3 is CASSFPPRRGTHEQYF. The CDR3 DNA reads TGTGCCAGCAGCTTTCCCCCGCGGCGGGGCACCCACGAGCAGTACTTC.

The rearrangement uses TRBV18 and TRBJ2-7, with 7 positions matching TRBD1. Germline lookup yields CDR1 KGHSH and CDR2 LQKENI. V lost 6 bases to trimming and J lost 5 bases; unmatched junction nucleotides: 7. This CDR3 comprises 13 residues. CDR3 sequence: CASSPDREHEQYF. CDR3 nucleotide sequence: TGTGCCAGCTCCCCCGACAGGGAACACGAGCAGTACTTC.

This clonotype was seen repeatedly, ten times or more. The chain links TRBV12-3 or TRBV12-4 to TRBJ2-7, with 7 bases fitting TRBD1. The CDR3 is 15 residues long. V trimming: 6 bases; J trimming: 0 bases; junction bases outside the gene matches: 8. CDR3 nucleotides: TGTGCCAGCAGCCGCCTCAGGGGGAGCTCCTACGAGCAGTACTTC. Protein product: CASSRLRGSSYEQYF.

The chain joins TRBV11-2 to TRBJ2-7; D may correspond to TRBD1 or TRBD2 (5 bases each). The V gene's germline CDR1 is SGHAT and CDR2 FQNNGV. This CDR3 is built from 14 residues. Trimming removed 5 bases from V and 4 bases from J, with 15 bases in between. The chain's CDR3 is CASSNGAGEYEQYF. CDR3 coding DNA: TGTGCCAGCAGCAACGGGGCCGGGGAGTACGAGCAGTACTTC.

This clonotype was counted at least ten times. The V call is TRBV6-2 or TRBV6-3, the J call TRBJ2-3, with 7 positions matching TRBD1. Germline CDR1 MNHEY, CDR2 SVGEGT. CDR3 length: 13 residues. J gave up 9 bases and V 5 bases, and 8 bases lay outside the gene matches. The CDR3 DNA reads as TGTGCCAGCAGTCGCGGTTGGGGACAGACGCAGTATTTT. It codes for CASSRGWGQTQYF.

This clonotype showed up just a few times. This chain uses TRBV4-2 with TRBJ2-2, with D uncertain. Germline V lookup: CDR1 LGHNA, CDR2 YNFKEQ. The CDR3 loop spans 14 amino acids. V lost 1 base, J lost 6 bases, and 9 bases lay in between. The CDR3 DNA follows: TGTGCCAGCAGCCAAGTTTACGGTGCCGGGGAGCTGTTTTTT. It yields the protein CASSQVYGAGELFF.

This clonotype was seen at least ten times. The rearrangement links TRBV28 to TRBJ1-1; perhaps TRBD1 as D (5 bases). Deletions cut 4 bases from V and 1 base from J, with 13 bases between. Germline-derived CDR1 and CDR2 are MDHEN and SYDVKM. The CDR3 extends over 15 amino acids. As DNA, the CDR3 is TGTGCCAGCAGTTCTCCCGGGACTGGGAACACTGAAGCTTTCTTT. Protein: CASSSPGTGNTEAFF.

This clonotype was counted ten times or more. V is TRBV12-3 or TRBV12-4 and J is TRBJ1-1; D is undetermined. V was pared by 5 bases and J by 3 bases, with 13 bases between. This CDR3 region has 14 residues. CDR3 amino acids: CASSPADHYTEAFF. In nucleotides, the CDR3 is TGTGCCAGCAGTCCGGCCGACCACTACACTGAAGCTTTCTTT.

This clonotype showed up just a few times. DNA of the CDR3: TGTGCCATCAGTGACCCGGGACAGGGCTTCCAAGAGACCCAGTACTTC. Translation gives CAISDPGQGFQETQYF. V gene TRBV10-3 combines with J gene TRBJ2-5; 9 bases line up with TRBD1. The ends lost 3 bases at V and 1 base at J; junction bases unmatched: 6. Germline V gives CDR1 ENHRY, CDR2 SYGVKD. This CDR3 is 16 amino acids long.

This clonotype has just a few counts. CDR3 nucleotide sequence: TGTGCCAGCAGCTTACGGGGGACGTTCAGTGAAAAACTGTTTTTT. It specifies CASSLRGTFSEKLFF. The J gene is TRBJ1-4, the V gene TRBV7-2; a weak D match, TRBD1 (5 bases). CDR1 is SGHTA and CDR2 is FQGNSA in the germline V gene. The V end lost 2 bases, the J end lost 7 bases, and 14 bases lay between the germline ends. This CDR3 is built from 15 residues.

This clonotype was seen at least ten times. CDR3 sequence: CASSIAGSSYEQYF. The CDR3 nucleotides are TGTGCCAGTAGTATAGCGGGGTCCTCCTACGAGCAGTACTTC. This rearrangement joins TRBV19 to TRBJ2-7; TRBD2 is a possible D gene (5 bases). The CDR3 has 14 amino acids. CDR1 LNHDA and CDR2 SQIVND come from the germline V gene (reference sequence). The V and J ends lost 1 base and 0 bases respectively, with 7 bases between them.

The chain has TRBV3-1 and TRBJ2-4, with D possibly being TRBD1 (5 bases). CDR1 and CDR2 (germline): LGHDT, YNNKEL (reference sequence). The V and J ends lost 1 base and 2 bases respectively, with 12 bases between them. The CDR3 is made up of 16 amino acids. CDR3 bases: TGTGCCAGCAGCCAAGGCAGGGTGGTTTCCAAAAACATTCAGTACTTC. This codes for CASSQGRVVSKNIQYF.

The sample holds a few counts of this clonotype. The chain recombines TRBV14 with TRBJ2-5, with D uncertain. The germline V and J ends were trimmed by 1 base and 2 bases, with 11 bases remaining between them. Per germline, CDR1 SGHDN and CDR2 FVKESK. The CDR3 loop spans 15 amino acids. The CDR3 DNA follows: TGTGCCAGCAGCCAAGTTGCAGGATCGCAAGAGACCCAGTACTTC. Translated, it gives CASSQVAGSQETQYF.

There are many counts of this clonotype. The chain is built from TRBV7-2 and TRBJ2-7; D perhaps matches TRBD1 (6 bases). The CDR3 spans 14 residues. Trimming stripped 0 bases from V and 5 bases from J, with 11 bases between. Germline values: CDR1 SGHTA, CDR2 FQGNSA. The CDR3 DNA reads TGTGCCAGCAGCTTAGCCAGGGGTCTCGACGAGCAGTACTTC. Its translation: CASSLARGLDEQYF. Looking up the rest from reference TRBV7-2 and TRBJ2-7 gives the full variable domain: GAGVSQSPSNKVTEKGKDVELRCDPISGHTALYWYRQSLGQGLEFLIYFQGNSAPDKSGLPSDRFSAERTGGSVSTLTIQRTQQEDSAVYLCASSLARGLDEQYFGPGTRLTVT.

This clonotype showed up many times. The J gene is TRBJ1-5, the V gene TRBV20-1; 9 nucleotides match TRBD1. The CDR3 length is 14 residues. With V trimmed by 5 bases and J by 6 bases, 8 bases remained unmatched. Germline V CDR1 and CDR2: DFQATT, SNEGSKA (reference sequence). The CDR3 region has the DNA TGCAGTGCTCGAGCGGACAGGGGCATTCAGCCCCAGCATTTT. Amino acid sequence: CSARADRGIQPQHF.

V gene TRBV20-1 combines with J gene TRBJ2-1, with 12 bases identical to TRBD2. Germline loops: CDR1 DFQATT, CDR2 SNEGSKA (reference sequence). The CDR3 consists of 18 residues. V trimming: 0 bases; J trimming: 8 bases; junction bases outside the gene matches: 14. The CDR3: CSARDTRLAGVLRDEQFF. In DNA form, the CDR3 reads TGCAGTGCTAGAGATACTCGACTAGCGGGAGTCCTCAGGGATGAGCAGTTCTTC.

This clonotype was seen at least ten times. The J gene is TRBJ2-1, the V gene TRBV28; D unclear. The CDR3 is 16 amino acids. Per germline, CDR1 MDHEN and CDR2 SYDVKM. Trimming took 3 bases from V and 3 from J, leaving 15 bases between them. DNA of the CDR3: TGTGCCAGCAGTTTTGGCGATTTACGATACTACAATGAGCAGTTCTTC. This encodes CASSFGDLRYYNEQFF.

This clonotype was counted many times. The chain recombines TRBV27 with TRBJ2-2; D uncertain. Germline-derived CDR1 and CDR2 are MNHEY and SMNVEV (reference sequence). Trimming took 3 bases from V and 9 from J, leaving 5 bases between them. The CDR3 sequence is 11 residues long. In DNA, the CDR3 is TGTGCCAGCAGTTTTGGTAGGGAGCTGTTTTTT. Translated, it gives CASSFGRELFF.

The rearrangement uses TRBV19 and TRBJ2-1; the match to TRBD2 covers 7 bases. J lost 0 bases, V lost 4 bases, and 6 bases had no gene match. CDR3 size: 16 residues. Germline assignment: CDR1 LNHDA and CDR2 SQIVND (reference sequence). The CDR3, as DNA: TGTGCCAGTAGTAGAAAGCGGGATCGCTCCTACAATGAGCAGTTCTTC. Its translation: CASSRKRDRSYNEQFF. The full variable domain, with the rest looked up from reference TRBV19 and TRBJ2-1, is DGGITQSPKYLFRKEGQNVTLSCEQNLNHDAMYWYRQDPGQGLRLIYYSQIVNDFQKGDIAEGYSVSREKKESFPLTVTSAQKNPTAFYLCASSRKRDRSYNEQFFGPGTRLTVL.

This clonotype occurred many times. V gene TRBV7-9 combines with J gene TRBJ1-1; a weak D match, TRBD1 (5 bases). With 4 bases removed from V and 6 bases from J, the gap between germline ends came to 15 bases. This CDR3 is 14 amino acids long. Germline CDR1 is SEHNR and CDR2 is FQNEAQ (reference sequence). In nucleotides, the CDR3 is TGTGCCAGCAGCTCACTGGGGGGGTCTGCTGAAGCTTTCTTT. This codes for CASSSLGGSAEAFF.

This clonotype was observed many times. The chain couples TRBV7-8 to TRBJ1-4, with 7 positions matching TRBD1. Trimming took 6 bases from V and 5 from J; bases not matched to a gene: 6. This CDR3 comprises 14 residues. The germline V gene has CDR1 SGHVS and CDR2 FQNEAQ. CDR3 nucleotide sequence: TGTGCCAGCAGTCCGGACAGGCGGAATGAAAAACTGTTTTTT. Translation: CASSPDRRNEKLFF.

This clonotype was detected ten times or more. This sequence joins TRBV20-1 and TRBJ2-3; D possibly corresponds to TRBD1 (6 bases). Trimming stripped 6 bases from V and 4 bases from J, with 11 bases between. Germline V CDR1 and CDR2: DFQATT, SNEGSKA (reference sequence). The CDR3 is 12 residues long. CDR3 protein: CSARTDSDTQYF. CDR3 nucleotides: TGCAGTGCCAGGACAGACTCAGATACGCAGTATTTT.

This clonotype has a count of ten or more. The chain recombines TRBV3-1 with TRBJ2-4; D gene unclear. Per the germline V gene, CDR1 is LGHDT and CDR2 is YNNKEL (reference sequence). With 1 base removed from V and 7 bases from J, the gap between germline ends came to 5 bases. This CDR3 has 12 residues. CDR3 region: CASSQGSNIQYF. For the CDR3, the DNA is TGTGCCAGCAGCCAAGGCTCCAACATTCAGTACTTC. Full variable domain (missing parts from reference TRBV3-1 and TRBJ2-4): DTAVSQTPKYLVTQMGNDKSIKCEQNLGHDTMYWYKQDSKKFLKIMFSYNNKELIINETVPNRFSPKSPDKAHLNLHINSLELGDSAVYFCASSQGSNIQYFGAGTRLSVL.